The T cell receptor beta chain described here comes from a study of shared clonotypes between healthy human individuals (dated by TCRdb to 2020 to 2021). Background for the entire study: Three men and two women, aged 18 to 49 years, made up the cohort. For each donor, CD4 naive and CD4 memory were each given three plates, CD8 naive was given two plates, and CD8 memory was given one plate. Per donor, leukapheresis produced somewhere between about 0.94 and 9 billion PBMCs. Different laboratories and diverse techniques were used to prepare libraries and sequence TCR repertoires, to increase sequencing depth and limit assay-specific biases. The study deeply sequenced blood TCR repertoires of about 5 healthy adults to estimate repertoire size and the extent of clonotype sharing between individuals. What the authors observed across the whole study: The genetic and exposure-history diversity represented was limited by the small number of donors. Naive subsets generally had larger estimated clonotype richness than memory subsets did. Rarefaction of sorted-subset datasets indicated incomplete sequencing despite the large sequencing depth. Pairwise subsampling led to the expectation that sequencing depth would affect the degree of clonotype sharing among donors. Sampling was restricted to blood, and TCR repertoires in tissues likely differ from the TCR repertoires found in blood. Higher generation probabilities were observed for clonotypes shared by all four sorted-subset donors than for non-shared clonotypes. When several donors were compared, the shared fraction of clonotypes was about 5.2% for naive CD4, around 4% for naive CD8, more than 2% for memory CD4, and 0.4% for memory CD8.

CD8 naive samples were obtained by positive selection for CCR7 among CD45RO-negative cells, yielding a CD45RA+CCR7+ population from which TemRA cells were excluded. The donors were healthy, HIV-negative adults with no recently reported acute infections or vaccinations. All donors were Caucasian adults living in Nashville, Tennessee, USA. Blood was obtained by leukapheresis, after which PBMCs were separated by Ficoll-Histopaque density gradient centrifugation and cryopreserved in liquid nitrogen vapor phase. Analytical flow cytometry was used to check the purity and quantity of every magnetically sorted T cell population. Each sorted fraction had its genomic DNA isolated and then quantified by UV absorbance on a Nanodrop 2000c. Using the deep immunoSEQ assay, multiplex PCR amplified TCR CDR3 regions from genomic DNA. Extracted genomic DNA from each cell subset was spread evenly across all wells of several immunoSEQ 96-well plates, with each plate serving as a replicate. For sorted subsets, each replicate PCR was loaded with around 200 ng genomic DNA, equivalent to roughly 30,000 T cell genomes. Purified libraries were quantified with a Qubit 3.0 fluorometer, sized on a Bioanalyzer 2100, and re-quantified with the KAPA Library Quantification kit. Every immunoSEQ 96-well plate was sequenced on a separate single-read 150-cycle Illumina NextSeq 550 flow cell. The authors' pipeline ran thus. The immunoSEQ output contained only junctional sequences without quality scores, so filtering could not match that applied to full-length reads. Sequences were annotated with PyIR, a Python wrapper for IgBLAST v1.9, and V/J genes and CDR3 were assigned using IMGT germline references. Reads were filtered out if the reads had weak V/J assignments (E-value above 1e-6), no CDR3, stop codons, out-of-frame junctions, or ambiguous translated residues. A V3J clonotype was defined by an identical inferred V gene, J gene, and CDR3 amino acid sequence. Percentage overlap between repertoires was calculated by dividing the number of shared unique clonotypes by the size of the smaller repertoire. Three approaches were used to assess repertoire richness: RTK rarefaction, the Chao1 estimator, and Recon v2.1 estimates of unobserved clonotypes. Generation probabilities were computed with OLGA for all TCRbeta clonotypes obtained by the gDNA method from several donors. This is the immuneACCESS table as TCRdb keeps it, with only in-frame sequences that have V and J called. A part of the clones is gone; compared with another copy, unresolved V genes explain less than half, and the rest is unexplained. V and J calls and clone size are copied from that table; D and trimming were computed from the DNA. This sample comprises hundreds of thousands of clones, 90% to 97% of them detected only once. Approximately 0.12% of the sample lies in the top ten.

Of note for this clone: No cognate antigen has been identified for it. No much larger clone exists at a distance of one base, and base qualities are not known.

CDR1 and CDR2 (SSHAT, FNYEAQ) derive from the germline V gene (reference sequence). V is cut back by 1 base and J by 4 bases, with 6 bases in the junction unmatched. Counted from cysteine to phenylalanine, this CDR3 has 17 amino acids. The only DNA kept is the CDR3, 51 bases in frame from the first base. This sequence uses TRBV7-7 and TRBJ2-2, with 10 bases in between that match TRBD2. The material sequenced was naive CD8+ T cells sorted from blood. This sample's cell subset or site label indicates: CD45RA+CCR7+. This sequence originates from a woman aged 30 to 39 in good health. In nucleotides, the sequence is TGTGCCAGCAGCTTAGGCCTAGCGGGAGTCTCCACCGGGGAGCTGTTTTTT. Its translation is CASSLGLAGVSTGELFF.